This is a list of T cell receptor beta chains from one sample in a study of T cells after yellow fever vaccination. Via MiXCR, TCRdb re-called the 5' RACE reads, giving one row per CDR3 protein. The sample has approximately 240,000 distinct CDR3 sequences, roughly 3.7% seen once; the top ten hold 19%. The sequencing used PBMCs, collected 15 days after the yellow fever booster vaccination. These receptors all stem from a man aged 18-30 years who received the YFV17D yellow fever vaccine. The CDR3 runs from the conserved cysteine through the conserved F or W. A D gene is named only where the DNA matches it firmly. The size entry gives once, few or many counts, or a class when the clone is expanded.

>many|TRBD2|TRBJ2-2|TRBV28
CASSRPPGLASDTGELFF
TGTGCCAGCAGCCGACCGCCGGGACTAGCTAGCGACACCGGGGAGCTGTTTTTT
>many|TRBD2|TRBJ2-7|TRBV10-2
CASSRGLAGEGEQYF
TGCGCCAGCAGTCGGGGACTAGCGGGGGAGGGCGAGCAGTACTTC
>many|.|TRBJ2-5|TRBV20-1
CSARVSVRETQYF
TGCAGTGCTAGAGTGAGCGTCCGGGAGACCCAGTACTTC
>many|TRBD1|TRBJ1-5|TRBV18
CASSPGDRASQPQHF
TGTGCCAGCTCACCTGGGGACAGGGCCTCTCAGCCCCAGCATTTT
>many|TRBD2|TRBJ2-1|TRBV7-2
CASSLERGGYNEQFF
TGTGCCAGCAGCTTAGAGCGGGGGGGGTACAATGAGCAGTTCTTC
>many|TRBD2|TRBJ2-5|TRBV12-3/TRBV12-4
CASSSPGTSGGYQETQYF
TGTGCCAGCAGTTCCCCCGGGACTAGCGGGGGTTACCAAGAGACCCAGTACTTC
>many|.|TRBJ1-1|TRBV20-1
CSALAGGGTEAFF
TGCAGTGCTCTCGCGGGAGGGGGAACTGAAGCTTTCTTT
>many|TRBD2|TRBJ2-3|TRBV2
CASSGLSGDTDTQYF
TGTGCCAGCAGTGGTCTAAGCGGGGACACAGATACGCAGTATTTT
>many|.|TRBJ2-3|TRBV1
CTSSQARGTGDTQYF
TGCACCAGCAGCCAAGCCAGGGGGACGGGAGATACGCAGTATTTT
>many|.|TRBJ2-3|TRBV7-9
CASTPQASGTDTQYF
TGTGCCAGCACCCCACAGGCTAGCGGCACAGATACGCAGTATTTT
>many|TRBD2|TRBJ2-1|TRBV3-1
CASSQPTHLAGSSYNEQFF
TGTGCCAGCAGCCAACCTACTCATCTAGCGGGGAGCTCCTACAATGAGCAGTTCTTC
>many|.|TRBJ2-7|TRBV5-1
CASSFLGHDEQYF
TGCGCCAGCAGCTTCCTGGGGCACGACGAGCAGTACTTC
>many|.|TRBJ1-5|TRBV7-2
CASSYGQNQPQHF
TGTGCCAGCAGCTACGGACAGAATCAGCCCCAGCATTTT